Included here is one TCR beta chain sequence, with context. Antigen unknown. A read error may account for a junction end that differs from germline. Different DNA sequences within this sample yield the same CDR3. CD45RO-negative, CCR7-positively selected cells formed the naive CD8 fraction, excluding terminally differentiated effector memory CD45RA+ cells. The test was conducted at deep level. Clones were sequenced by immunoSEQ multiplex PCR, and TCRdb holds only the in-frame ones, with some missing. In the table there are millions of clones, around 96% of which are singletons. This record belongs to a study of shared clonotypes between healthy human individuals. Notes on the study in general: The authors sampled blood alone, and tissue repertoires likely differ. Researchers found naive subsets generally carried larger estimated richness than memory subsets. It was anticipated that sequencing depth would influence how many clonotypes donors shared.

The sequenced sample consisted of naive CD8+ T cells sorted from blood. The clonotype comes from a man younger than 35 in good health.

This CDR3 reads CASSQRRGLHEQYF. The CDR3 DNA follows: TGCGCCAGTAGCCAACGCAGGGGGCTGCACGAGCAGTACTTC. V and J are TRBV4-1 and TRBJ2-7, with 8 bases fitting TRBD1. Germline V lookup: CDR1 MGHRA, CDR2 YSYEKL. The CDR3 is 14 residues long.